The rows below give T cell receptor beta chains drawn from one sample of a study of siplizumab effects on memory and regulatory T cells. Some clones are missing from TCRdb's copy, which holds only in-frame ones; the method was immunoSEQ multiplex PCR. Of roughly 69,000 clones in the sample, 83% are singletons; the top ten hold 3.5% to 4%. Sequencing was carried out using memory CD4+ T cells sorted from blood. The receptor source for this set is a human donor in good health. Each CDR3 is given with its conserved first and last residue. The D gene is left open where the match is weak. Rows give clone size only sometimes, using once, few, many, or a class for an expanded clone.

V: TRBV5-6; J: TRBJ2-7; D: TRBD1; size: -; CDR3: CASSLGTGGEQYF; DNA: TGTGCCAGCAGCTTGGGGACAGGTGGCGAGCAGTACTTC
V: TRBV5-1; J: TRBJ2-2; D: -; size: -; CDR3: CASSISYNTGELFF; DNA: TGCGCCAGCAGCATCAGTTACAACACCGGGGAGCTGTTTTTT
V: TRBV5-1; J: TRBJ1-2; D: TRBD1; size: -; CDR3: CASSVDRGGAGYTF; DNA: TGCGCCAGCAGCGTAGACAGGGGAGGGGCTGGCTACACCTTC
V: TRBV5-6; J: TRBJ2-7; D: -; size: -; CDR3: CASSLGYEQYF; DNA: TGTGCCAGCAGCTTGGGATACGAGCAGTACTTC
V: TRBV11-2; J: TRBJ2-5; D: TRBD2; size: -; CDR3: CASSLPKTSGLQETQYF; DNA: TGTGCCAGCAGCTTACCCAAGACTAGCGGATTGCAAGAGACCCAGTACTTC
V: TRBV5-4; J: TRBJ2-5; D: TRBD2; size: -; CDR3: CASNPGGREGGGETQYF; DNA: TGTGCCAGCAACCCCGGGGGGCGGGAGGGCGGAGGAGAGACCCAGTACTTC
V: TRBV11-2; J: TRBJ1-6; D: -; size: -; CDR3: CASSLTGQQRYSPLHF; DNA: TGTGCCAGCAGCTTAACAGGGCAACAGAGATATTCACCCCTCCACTTT
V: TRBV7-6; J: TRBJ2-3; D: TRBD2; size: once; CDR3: CASSFLAGFGDTQYF; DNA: TGTGCCAGCAGTTTTTTAGCGGGGTTTGGAGATACGCAGTATTTT
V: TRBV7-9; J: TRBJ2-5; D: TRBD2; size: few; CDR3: CASRPSGRRETQYF; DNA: TGTGCCAGCAGGCCCAGCGGGAGACGGGAGACCCAGTACTTC
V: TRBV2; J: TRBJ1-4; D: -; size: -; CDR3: CASSSRIGSNEKLFF; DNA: TGTGCCAGCAGCTCCAGGATAGGCTCTAATGAAAAACTGTTTTTT
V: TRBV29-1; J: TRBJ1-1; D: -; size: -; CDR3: CSVARGTEAFF; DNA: TGCAGCGTTGCCAGGGGAACTGAAGCTTTCTTT
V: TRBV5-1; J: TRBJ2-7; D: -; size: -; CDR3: CASTQTGEQYF; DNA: TGCGCCAGCACTCAAACCGGGGAGCAGTACTTC
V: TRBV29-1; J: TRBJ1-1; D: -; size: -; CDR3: CSVRAGGLAFF; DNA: TGCAGCGTTAGGGCAGGAGGTCTAGCTTTCTTT
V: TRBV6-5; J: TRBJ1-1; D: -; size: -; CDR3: CASSAFPENTEAFF; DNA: TGTGCCAGCAGCGCCTTTCCGGAAAACACTGAAGCTTTCTTT
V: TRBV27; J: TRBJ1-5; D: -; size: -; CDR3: CASSLSSLHPSTNQPQHF; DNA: TGTGCCAGCAGTTTATCGAGTTTACACCCCTCAACTAATCAGCCCCAGCATTTT
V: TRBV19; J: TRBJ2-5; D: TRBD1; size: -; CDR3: CASSLGQGRQETQYF; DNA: TGTGCCAGTAGTCTCGGACAGGGGAGACAAGAGACCCAGTACTTC
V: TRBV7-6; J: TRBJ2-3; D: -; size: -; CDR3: CASSSLADTQYF; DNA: TGTGCCAGCAGCTCACTCGCAGATACGCAGTATTTT
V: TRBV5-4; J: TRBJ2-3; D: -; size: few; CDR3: CASSLTGYLRTDTQYF; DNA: TGTGCCAGCAGCTTAACAGGGTATCTCAGAACAGATACGCAGTATTTT
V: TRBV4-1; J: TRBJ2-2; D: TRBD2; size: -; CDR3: CASRPGLAGLNTGELFF; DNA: TGCGCCAGCAGACCCGGCCTAGCGGGACTAAACACCGGGGAGCTGTTTTTT
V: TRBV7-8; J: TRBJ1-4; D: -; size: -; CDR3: CASSFNPASNEKLFF; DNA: TGTGCCAGCAGCTTCAACCCCGCGAGTAATGAAAAACTGTTTTTT
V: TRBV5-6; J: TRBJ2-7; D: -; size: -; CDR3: CASSLPGQPYEQYF; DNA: TGTGCCAGCAGCTTGCCGGGCCAGCCTTACGAGCAGTACTTC
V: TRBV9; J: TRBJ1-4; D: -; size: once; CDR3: CASSVGGGLNEKLFF; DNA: TGTGCCAGCAGCGTAGGTGGAGGACTTAATGAAAAACTGTTTTTT
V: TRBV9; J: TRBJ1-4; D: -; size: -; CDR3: CASSVGGDGEKLFF; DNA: TGTGCCAGCAGCGTCGGGGGGGACGGTGAAAAACTGTTTTTT
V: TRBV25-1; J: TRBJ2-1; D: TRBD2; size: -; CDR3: CASTPGLAGGKPYNEQFF; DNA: TGTGCCAGCACGCCGGGACTAGCGGGGGGGAAGCCTTACAATGAGCAGTTCTTC
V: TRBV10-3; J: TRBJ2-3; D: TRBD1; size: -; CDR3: CAIRGDRGSTDTQYF; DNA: TGTGCCATCAGGGGGGACAGGGGTAGCACAGATACGCAGTATTTT
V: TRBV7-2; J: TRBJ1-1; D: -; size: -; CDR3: CASSHGGGDTEAFF; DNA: TGTGCCAGCAGCCACGGTGGGGGGGACACTGAAGCTTTCTTT
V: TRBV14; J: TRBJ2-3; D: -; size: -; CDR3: CASSQERISTDTQYF; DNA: TGTGCCAGCAGCCAGGAGCGGATTAGCACAGATACGCAGTATTTT
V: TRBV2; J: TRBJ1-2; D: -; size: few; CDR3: CASSETGNGYTF; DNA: TGTGCCAGCAGTGAAACAGGGAATGGCTACACCTTC
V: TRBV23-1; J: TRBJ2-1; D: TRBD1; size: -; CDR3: CARGQVLGHEQFF; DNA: TGCGCCAGAGGACAGGTACTAGGGCATGAGCAGTTCTTC
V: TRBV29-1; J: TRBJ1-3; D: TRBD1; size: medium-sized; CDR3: CSAGTAGNTIYF; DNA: TGCAGCGCCGGGACAGCCGGAAACACCATATATTTT
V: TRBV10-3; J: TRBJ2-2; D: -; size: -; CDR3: CATRAYPETGELFF; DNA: TGTGCCACAAGGGCTTATCCTGAAACCGGGGAGCTGTTTTTT
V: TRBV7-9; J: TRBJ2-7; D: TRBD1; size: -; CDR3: CASSSGGRTGAYEQYF; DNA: TGTGCCAGCAGCTCAGGTGGCCGGACAGGGGCCTACGAGCAGTACTTC
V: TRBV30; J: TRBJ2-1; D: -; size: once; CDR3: CAWSSGEPYNEQFF; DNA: TGTGCCTGGAGTTCGGGGGAACCCTACAATGAGCAGTTCTTC
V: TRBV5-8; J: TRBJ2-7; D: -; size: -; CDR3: CASSLEGTEQYF; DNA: TGTGCCAGCAGCTTGGAAGGGACCGAGCAGTACTTC
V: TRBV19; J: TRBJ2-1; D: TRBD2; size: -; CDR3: CASSSVGGNMGNEQFF; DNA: TGTGCCAGTAGTTCGGTCGGGGGGAACATGGGAAATGAGCAGTTCTTC